The subject of this entry is one T cell receptor beta chain. Its antigen remains unknown. With the read ending 3 residues before the CDR3 end, the germline J gene is used to fill in that end. These data come from a study of T cells in women clearing cervical HPV infection. About the study: Cases: HPV16-related CIN3 or worse on histology, 2 invasive cancers.

All participants had a single incident cervical HPV16 infection, and prevalent HPV16 infections were excluded. Assay used: immunoSEQ multiplex PCR; TCRdb lists only in-frame clones, some missing. The sample has under 30,000 clones, and its top ten clones hold about 5%. The germline V gene encodes CDR1 ENHRY and CDR2 SYGVKD. The V end lost 3 bases, the J end lost 1 base, and 9 bases lay between the germline ends. This CDR3 contains 15 residues. General study findings and limits: Unknown T-cell numbers per sample may underlie the richness differences. It is unknown whether associations predate infection; no effector/memory or HPV-specific sorting.

The rearrangement uses TRBV10-3 and TRBJ1-4, with a possible D match to TRBD1 (5 bases). This receptor was identified in a woman aged 18 to 75 with a cervical HPV16 infection that either progressed to CIN3+ or cleared (not recorded which). The sample comprised blood buffy coat. The CDR3 protein is CAISDQRGTNEKLFF. Partial CDR3 DNA: TGTGCCATCAGTGACCAGAGGGGAACTAATGAAAAA.